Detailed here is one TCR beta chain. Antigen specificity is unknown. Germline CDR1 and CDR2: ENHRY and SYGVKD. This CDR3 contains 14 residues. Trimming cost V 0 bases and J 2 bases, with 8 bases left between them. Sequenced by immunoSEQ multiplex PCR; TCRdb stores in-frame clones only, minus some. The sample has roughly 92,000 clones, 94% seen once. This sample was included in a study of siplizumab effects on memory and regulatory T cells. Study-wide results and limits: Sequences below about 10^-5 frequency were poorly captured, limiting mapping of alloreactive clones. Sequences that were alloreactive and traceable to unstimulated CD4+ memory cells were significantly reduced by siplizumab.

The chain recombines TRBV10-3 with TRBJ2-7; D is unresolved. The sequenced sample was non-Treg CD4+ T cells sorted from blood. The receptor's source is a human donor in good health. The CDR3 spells CAISESTATYEQYF. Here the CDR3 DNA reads TGTGCCATCAGTGAGTCAACGGCGACCTACGAGCAGTACTTC.